A single sample gave rise to the 11 T cell receptor beta chains below, sequenced in a study of T cell changes during pregnancy in multiple sclerosis. Method: immunoSEQ multiplex PCR; TCRdb's copy keeps in-frame clones and lacks some. The sample contains about 70,000 clones, nearly 95% of which appear only once. Sequenced material: CD4+ T cells from peripheral blood mononuclear cells, taken after pregnancy. These receptors were obtained from a female donor with multiple sclerosis, enrolled in a pregnancy study.

This chain links TRBV10-3 with TRBJ1-1, with 9 nucleotides matching TRBD1. Trimming took 9 bases from V and 6 from J; bases not matched to a gene: 11. Germline lookup yields CDR1 ENHRY and CDR2 SYGVKD. The CDR3 runs 14 residues. In DNA form, the CDR3 reads TGTGCCATAAATTCCGGGACAGGGAGTCCTGAAGCTTTCTTT. It translates to CAINSGTGSPEAFF.

The chain is built from TRBV18 and TRBJ2-5, with D possibly being TRBD1 (6 bases). This CDR3 has 14 residues. CDR1 is KGHSH and CDR2 is LQKENI in the germline V gene. The germline V and J ends were trimmed by 4 bases and 5 bases, with 14 bases remaining between them. The CDR3 spells CASSLKQGTETQYF. DNA for the CDR3: TGTGCCAGCTCACTAAAACAGGGAACGGAGACCCAGTACTTC.

This chain connects TRBV19 to TRBJ2-3; 7 bases align to TRBD2. There are 15 residues in the CDR3. The V gene end was trimmed by 1 base and the J gene end by 2 bases; junction bases not matched to a gene: 3. Germline V gives CDR1 LNHDA, CDR2 SQIVND (reference sequence). The CDR3 coding sequence is TGTGCCAGTAGTATAGGGGGGACTATCACAGATACGCAGTATTTT. Translating gives CASSIGGTITDTQYF. The full variable domain, in which reference TRBV19 and TRBJ2-3 provide the parts outside the CDR3, is DGGITQSPKYLFRKEGQNVTLSCEQNLNHDAMYWYRQDPGQGLRLIYYSQIVNDFQKGDIAEGYSVSREKKESFPLTVTSAQKNPTAFYLCASSIGGTITDTQYFGPGTRLTVL.

The J gene is TRBJ2-5, the V gene TRBV5-1; the match to TRBD2 covers 16 bases. The ends lost 4 bases at V and 1 base at J; junction bases unmatched: 4. The germline V gene encodes CDR1 SGHRS and CDR2 YFSETQ. The CDR3 has 17 residues. CDR3 bases: TGCGCCAGCAGCACGGGACTAGCGGGGGGGCTCCAAGAGACCCAGTACTTC. This sequence encodes CASSTGLAGGLQETQYF.

CDR3 sequence reads: CASSRTVRADTQYF. The DNA for the CDR3 is TGTGCCAGCAGCCGGACTGTTAGGGCAGATACGCAGTATTTT. The genes are TRBV7-3 and TRBJ2-3, with D perhaps matching TRBD2 (5 bases). Germline loops: CDR1 SGHTA, CDR2 FQGTGA. V was shortened by 5 bases and J by 4 bases, with 13 bases between the two germline ends. This CDR3 is 14 amino acids long.

The V gene is TRBV10-2, the J gene TRBJ1-5; D gene ambiguous. The germline V and J ends were trimmed by 2 bases and 11 bases, with 19 bases remaining between them. CDR3 length: 15 amino acids. In germline, CDR1 is WSHSY, CDR2 SAAADI. The chain's CDR3 is CASSEGHTVQGAQHF. The CDR3 nucleotides are TGCGCCAGCAGTGAGGGCCACACCGTTCAAGGAGCCCAGCATTTT.

The chain uses TRBV19 and TRBJ2-1, with 7 bases identical to TRBD2. J gave up 0 bases and V 6 bases, and 2 bases lay outside the gene matches. The CDR3 totals 14 residues. Germline V gene data show CDR1 as LNHDA and CDR2 as SQIVND (reference sequence). The CDR3 is CASRGGSSYNEQFF. The CDR3 coding sequence is TGTGCCAGTAGAGGCGGGAGCTCCTACAATGAGCAGTTCTTC. Full variable domain (outside the CDR3, taken from reference TRBV19 and TRBJ2-1): DGGITQSPKYLFRKEGQNVTLSCEQNLNHDAMYWYRQDPGQGLRLIYYSQIVNDFQKGDIAEGYSVSREKKESFPLTVTSAQKNPTAFYLCASRGGSSYNEQFFGPGTRLTVL.

The rearrangement joins TRBV6-5 to TRBJ1-4, with D possibly matching TRBD1 (5 bases). The CDR3 extends over 14 amino acids. Trimming left V 2 bases short and J 3 bases short, with 7 bases between. Germline CDR1 and CDR2: MNHEY and SVGAGI. The CDR3: CASSYGAANEKLFF. Written as DNA, the CDR3 is TGTGCCAGCAGTTACGGGGCAGCTAATGAAAAACTGTTTTTT.

The rearrangement joins TRBV28 to TRBJ2-1, with 13 positions matching TRBD2. The CDR3 runs to 15 residues. Per germline, CDR1 MDHEN and CDR2 SYDVKM. With 7 bases clipped from V and 6 bases from J, the junction kept 6 bases outside the gene matches. In nucleotides, the CDR3 is TGTGCCAGCATACCGGGACTAGCGGGATTCAATGAGCAGTTCTTC. Its translation is CASIPGLAGFNEQFF.

The chain links TRBV6-1 to TRBJ1-2; D is perhaps TRBD1 (5 bases). Trimming pared 2 bases from V and 7 bases from J, leaving 8 bases between. This CDR3 is built from 12 residues. Germline CDR1 MNHNS, CDR2 SASEGT. CDR3: CASSEMGGGYTF. CDR3 nucleotide sequence: TGTGCCAGCAGTGAAATGGGGGGTGGCTACACCTTC.

This clone showed up just a few times. The chain combines TRBV29-1 with TRBJ1-1; no definite D call. V was pared by 4 bases and J by 0 bases, with 15 bases between. This CDR3 is 15 amino acids long. Germline CDR1 SQVTM, CDR2 ANQGSEA. This CDR3 reads CSVGPLLSVNTEAFF. CDR3 sequence (DNA): TGCAGCGTTGGCCCACTCCTTTCCGTGAACACTGAAGCTTTCTTT.